What follows is one TCR beta chain and its context. Antigen: not known. CDR3 size: 14 residues. The V gene lost 1 base and the J gene lost 1 base, with 7 bases spanning the gap. Germline CDR1 and CDR2: SGHTA and FQGNSA. This entry is derived from a study of T cell responses to AZD1222 COVID-19 vaccine. General observations from the study: It should be noted that donors were predominantly white British and more often female, and clonal diversity was possibly underestimated. Nearly half of spike-specific TCRs reportedly target variant regions that are unmutated in the B.1.351 and B.1.1.7 variants.

Measured with immunoSEQ multiplex PCR; TCRdb has only the in-frame clones, and not every one. The table has about 55,000 clones, roughly 85% seen once. The sample in question was peripheral blood, obtained on day 0 of AZD1222 vaccination. The TCR sequence derives from an adult in good health. This rearrangement joins TRBV7-2 to TRBJ1-1, with D uncertain. In DNA, the CDR3 is TGTGCCAGCAGCTTAGGGAAGAAGAACACTGAAGCTTTCTTT. Protein sequence: CASSLGKKNTEAFF.